This is a list of T cell receptor beta chains from one sample in a study of response to subunit inactivated influenza vaccine. TCRdb analysed the RT-PCR reads with MiXCR anew, one entry per CDR3 protein. The sample gives about 180,000 distinct CDR3 sequences, about 10% of which show up once; around 9.9% is in the top ten. The sample in question was non-naive T cells sorted from PBMCs, obtained on the day of vaccination. These receptors all come from a man in his fifties or sixties who received an inactivated influenza vaccine. Both conserved end residues are part of each CDR3. D genes are given only for firm matches. The size of a clone is reported for some rows only, either as once, few or many, or as a class for expanded clones.

v_gene: TRBV11-2
d_gene: .
len: 13
j_gene: TRBJ2-7
abundance: few
CDR3nt: TGTGCCAGCAGCTTAGGGACACTCTACGAGCAGTACTTC
CDR3aa: CASSLGTLYEQYF

v_gene: TRBV5-5
d_gene: .
len: 14
j_gene: TRBJ1-3
abundance: few
CDR3nt: TGTGCCAGCAGCTTGGGGGGGGTTGGAAACACCATATATTTT
CDR3aa: CASSLGGVGNTIYF

v_gene: TRBV6-2/TRBV6-3
d_gene: TRBD2
len: 15
j_gene: TRBJ2-7
abundance: few
CDR3nt: TGTGCCAGCAGTTACTCTCGGGGGGGAGCCTACGAGCAGTACTTC
CDR3aa: CASSYSRGGAYEQYF

v_gene: TRBV12-3/TRBV12-4
d_gene: TRBD1
len: 15
j_gene: TRBJ2-1
abundance: many
CDR3nt: TGTGCCAGCAGTTACTCGGGACAGCCAGGGAAGGAGCAGTTCTTC
CDR3aa: CASSYSGQPGKEQFF

v_gene: TRBV27
d_gene: .
len: 18
j_gene: TRBJ2-7
abundance: few
CDR3nt: TGTGCCAGCAGTTTATCGGGCGCAGACTGGCCCTACCTCTACGAGCAGTACTTC
CDR3aa: CASSLSGADWPYLYEQYF

v_gene: TRBV20-1
d_gene: .
len: 14
j_gene: TRBJ2-1
abundance: .
CDR3nt: TGCAGTGCTAGAGCCGGGGACGGCTACAATGAGCAGTTCTTC
CDR3aa: CSARAGDGYNEQFF

v_gene: TRBV6-1
d_gene: .
len: 13
j_gene: TRBJ2-2
abundance: few
CDR3nt: TGTGCCAGCGGGAGAGTTGCCACCGGGGAGCTGTTTTTT
CDR3aa: CASGRVATGELFF

v_gene: TRBV7-9
d_gene: .
len: 13
j_gene: TRBJ2-7
abundance: .
CDR3nt: TGTGCCAGCAGCCGGGTTGGCGGCTACGAGCAGTACTTC
CDR3aa: CASSRVGGYEQYF

v_gene: TRBV10-2
d_gene: TRBD1
len: 16
j_gene: TRBJ2-2
abundance: .
CDR3nt: TGCGCCAGCAGTGATCCGACAGGGTTTAACACCGGGGAGCTGTTTTTT
CDR3aa: CASSDPTGFNTGELFF

v_gene: TRBV2
d_gene: .
len: 14
j_gene: TRBJ2-7
abundance: .
CDR3nt: TGTGCCAGCACTACAAGTCACAACTCCTACGAGCAGTACTTC
CDR3aa: CASTTSHNSYEQYF

v_gene: TRBV20-1
d_gene: .
len: 15
j_gene: TRBJ2-2
abundance: .
CDR3nt: TGCAGTGCTAGATTGGGGGGAGTAGGCACCGGGGAGCTGTTTTTT
CDR3aa: CSARLGGVGTGELFF

v_gene: TRBV7-3
d_gene: .
len: 13
j_gene: TRBJ2-1
abundance: many
CDR3nt: TGTGCCAGCAGCTTAAACTCCCCCAGCGAGCAGTTCTTC
CDR3aa: CASSLNSPSEQFF

v_gene: TRBV7-3
d_gene: TRBD1
len: 15
j_gene: TRBJ2-3
abundance: few
CDR3nt: TGTGCCAGCAGCTTACAGGGGGAGAGCACAGATACGCAGTATTTT
CDR3aa: CASSLQGESTDTQYF

v_gene: TRBV6-1
d_gene: .
len: 16
j_gene: TRBJ1-6
abundance: few
CDR3nt: TGTGCCAGCAGCCTTTCGGGGCAGGGACGGAATTCACCCCTCCACTTT
CDR3aa: CASSLSGQGRNSPLHF

v_gene: TRBV7-2
d_gene: .
len: 14
j_gene: TRBJ1-5
abundance: few
CDR3nt: TGTGCCAGCAGCTTAGTGGCACAGGGCCAGCCCCAGCATTTT
CDR3aa: CASSLVAQGQPQHF

v_gene: TRBV5-6
d_gene: TRBD1
len: 15
j_gene: TRBJ2-3
abundance: many
CDR3nt: TGTGCCAGCAGCCTACGACAGGGTTCGCGGCATACGCAGTATTTT
CDR3aa: CASSLRQGSRHTQYF

v_gene: TRBV20-1
d_gene: .
len: 13
j_gene: TRBJ2-1
abundance: .
CDR3nt: TGCAGTGCTAGACGAGACGGTAGGGGTGAGCAGTTCTTC
CDR3aa: CSARRDGRGEQFF

v_gene: TRBV28
d_gene: TRBD1
len: 15
j_gene: TRBJ2-7
abundance: few
CDR3nt: TGTGCCAGCAGGGAGCCGGGACAGGGGGACTACGAGCAGTACTTC
CDR3aa: CASREPGQGDYEQYF

v_gene: TRBV27
d_gene: TRBD2
len: 15
j_gene: TRBJ2-1
abundance: few
CDR3nt: TGTGCCAGCAGTCGTCTAGCGGGAGCTTCCAATGAGCAGTTCTTC
CDR3aa: CASSRLAGASNEQFF

v_gene: TRBV28
d_gene: .
len: 14
j_gene: TRBJ2-7
abundance: few
CDR3nt: TGTGCCAGCAGTAGTACTTGGTCGCCCTACGAGCAGTACTTC
CDR3aa: CASSSTWSPYEQYF

v_gene: TRBV3-1
d_gene: .
len: 13
j_gene: TRBJ2-3
abundance: many
CDR3nt: TGTGCCAGCAGCCTACCTAGCACAGATACGCAGTATTTT
CDR3aa: CASSLPSTDTQYF

v_gene: TRBV4-3
d_gene: .
len: 17
j_gene: TRBJ1-5
abundance: .
CDR3nt: TGCGCCAGCAGCCAAGAATGGAACAGATTCGTCAATCAGCCCCAGCATTTT
CDR3aa: CASSQEWNRFVNQPQHF

v_gene: TRBV10-3
d_gene: TRBD2
len: 18
j_gene: TRBJ2-1
abundance: few
CDR3nt: TGTGCCATCAGTGAGTCGGGGGGACTAGCGGGGGGAAACAATGAGCAGTTCTTC
CDR3aa: CAISESGGLAGGNNEQFF

v_gene: TRBV27
d_gene: .
len: 15
j_gene: TRBJ2-7
abundance: .
CDR3nt: TGTGCCAGCAGTTTGGACGGGGGCCTTTCCTACGAGCAGTACTTC
CDR3aa: CASSLDGGLSYEQYF

v_gene: TRBV29-1
d_gene: TRBD2
len: 16
j_gene: TRBJ2-1
abundance: few
CDR3nt: TGCAGCGTTGAAGCGCGGCGACTAGCGGGGGGGAATGAGCAGTTCTTC
CDR3aa: CSVEARRLAGGNEQFF

v_gene: TRBV29-1
d_gene: .
len: 16
j_gene: TRBJ2-2
abundance: few
CDR3nt: TGCAGCGTTGAAAAGAGCGGCCCCCAAGGCTCCGGGGAGCTGTTTTTT
CDR3aa: CSVEKSGPQGSGELFF

v_gene: TRBV7-6
d_gene: .
len: 15
j_gene: TRBJ1-5
abundance: few
CDR3nt: TGTGCCAGCAGCTTACAGCAGGGAGAGAATCAGCCCCAGCATTTT
CDR3aa: CASSLQQGENQPQHF

v_gene: TRBV6-2/TRBV6-3
d_gene: TRBD1
len: 16
j_gene: TRBJ1-1
abundance: .
CDR3nt: TGTGCCAGCAGTTACATCCAGGGGGCATTAGACACTGAAGCTTTCTTT
CDR3aa: CASSYIQGALDTEAFF

v_gene: TRBV10-3
d_gene: TRBD1
len: 13
j_gene: TRBJ1-2
abundance: few
CDR3nt: TGTGCCATCAGTGTTGACAGGGTCAATGGCTACACCTTC
CDR3aa: CAISVDRVNGYTF

v_gene: TRBV5-6
d_gene: .
len: 13
j_gene: TRBJ1-2
abundance: many
CDR3nt: TGTGCCAGCAGCTTGAAACAGTTCTATGGCTACACCTTC
CDR3aa: CASSLKQFYGYTF

v_gene: TRBV3-1
d_gene: TRBD1
len: 13
j_gene: TRBJ2-7
abundance: few
CDR3nt: TGTGCCAGCAGCCAGTCCGGGACAGGGGCGCAGTACTTC
CDR3aa: CASSQSGTGAQYF

v_gene: TRBV14
d_gene: .
len: 14
j_gene: TRBJ2-7
abundance: .
CDR3nt: TGTGCCAGCAGCCAACGGGGCAGATACTACGAGCAGTACTTC
CDR3aa: CASSQRGRYYEQYF

v_gene: TRBV5-1
d_gene: TRBD1
len: 15
j_gene: TRBJ1-6
abundance: .
CDR3nt: TGCGCCAGCAGCTTGGGGACAGGGGGTAGTTCACCCCTCCACTTT
CDR3aa: CASSLGTGGSSPLHF

v_gene: TRBV6-5
d_gene: TRBD1
len: 18
j_gene: TRBJ2-3
abundance: many
CDR3nt: TGTGCCAGCAGTTACTCAAGGACAGGCCTTATAAGCACAGATACGCAGTATTTT
CDR3aa: CASSYSRTGLISTDTQYF

v_gene: TRBV4-3
d_gene: .
len: 17
j_gene: TRBJ2-6
abundance: few
CDR3nt: TGCGCCAGCAGCCAAGATGATTACCGCTCTGGGGCCAACGTCCTGACTTTC
CDR3aa: CASSQDDYRSGANVLTF

v_gene: TRBV29-1
d_gene: .
len: 11
j_gene: TRBJ1-3
abundance: few
CDR3nt: TGCAGCTTCTCCTCTGGAAACACCATATATTTT
CDR3aa: CSFSSGNTIYF

v_gene: TRBV29-1
d_gene: TRBD2
len: 13
j_gene: TRBJ2-3
abundance: few
CDR3nt: TGCAGCGCCGGGACTAGCGGCGCAGATACGCAGTATTTT
CDR3aa: CSAGTSGADTQYF

v_gene: TRBV12-3/TRBV12-4
d_gene: .
len: 14
j_gene: TRBJ1-5
abundance: many
CDR3nt: TGTGCCAGCAGTTTAACCAGGGCAGGCCAGCCCCAGCATTTT
CDR3aa: CASSLTRAGQPQHF

v_gene: TRBV6-5
d_gene: .
len: 16
j_gene: TRBJ2-2
abundance: few
CDR3nt: TGTGCCAGCAGTTACTCGATAGGGGGAGAGGCCGGGGAGCTGTTTTTT
CDR3aa: CASSYSIGGEAGELFF

v_gene: TRBV5-1
d_gene: .
len: 13
j_gene: TRBJ2-2
abundance: many
CDR3nt: TGCGCCAGCAAGATCAGTGACACCGGGGAGCTGTTTTTT
CDR3aa: CASKISDTGELFF

v_gene: TRBV27
d_gene: TRBD1
len: 14
j_gene: TRBJ1-1
abundance: many
CDR3nt: TGTGCCAGCACCGGGACAGGAGTGAACACTGAAGCTTTCTTT
CDR3aa: CASTGTGVNTEAFF

v_gene: TRBV20-1
d_gene: TRBD1
len: 12
j_gene: TRBJ1-1
abundance: few
CDR3nt: TGCAGTGCCACCGGGACAGCTACTGAAGCTTTCTTT
CDR3aa: CSATGTATEAFF

v_gene: TRBV18
d_gene: .
len: 12
j_gene: TRBJ2-5
abundance: few
CDR3nt: TGTGCCAGCTCGGGCGTTCGAGAGACCCAGTACTTC
CDR3aa: CASSGVRETQYF

v_gene: TRBV10-1
d_gene: .
len: 14
j_gene: TRBJ2-3
abundance: few
CDR3nt: TGCGCCAGCAGTGATATTGGCAGGTCAGATACGCAGTATTTT
CDR3aa: CASSDIGRSDTQYF

v_gene: TRBV29-1
d_gene: TRBD1
len: 12
j_gene: TRBJ2-7
abundance: .
CDR3nt: TGCAGCGTTGAGCAGGGGGCCTACGAGCTGTACTTC
CDR3aa: CSVEQGAYELYF

v_gene: TRBV2
d_gene: TRBD1
len: 15
j_gene: TRBJ2-1
abundance: .
CDR3nt: TGTGCCAGCAGTGCAAGACAGGGGCCAGAAAATGAGCAGTTCTTC
CDR3aa: CASSARQGPENEQFF

v_gene: TRBV6-5
d_gene: .
len: 16
j_gene: TRBJ2-3
abundance: few
CDR3nt: TGTGCCAGCAGTTCCGTGATAATAGGTGGCACAGATACGCAGTATTTT
CDR3aa: CASSSVIIGGTDTQYF

v_gene: TRBV7-9
d_gene: .
len: 14
j_gene: TRBJ1-2
abundance: many
CDR3nt: TGTGCCAGCAGCACCGGATACTTGGGTTATGGCTACACCTTC
CDR3aa: CASSTGYLGYGYTF